What follows are 27 T cell receptor beta chains derived from one specimen sequenced in a study of T-cell reconstitution after alpha-beta-depleted transplantation in children. Molecular barcoding with unique molecular identifiers was used for the TCRbeta library. TCRdb called the PCR reads again in MiXCR, with one record for every CDR3 protein. The data show 700,000 to 950,000 distinct CDR3 sequences, roughly 16% seen once. Sequencing was performed on PBMCs, mostly from graft donor cells, taken 360 days after TCRalphabeta/CD19-depleted stem cell transplant. These receptors all stem from a male patient aged 10-17 years who had a stem cell transplant for acute lymphoblastic leukemia, so the T cells may come from the graft donor.

This clonotype has at least ten counts. This chain uses TRBV5-1 with TRBJ1-2; D ambiguous. Germline lookup yields CDR1 SGHRS and CDR2 YFSETQ. V lost 2 bases and J 6 bases, leaving 8 bases between the germline ends. This CDR3 has 12 amino acids. The CDR3 spells CASSLSEDGYTF. In DNA, the CDR3 is TGCGCCAGCAGCTTATCCGAAGATGGCTACACCTTC.

There are a few counts of this clonotype. CDR3 in amino acids: CASSSAGHQETQYF. CDR3 DNA: TGCGCCAGCAGTTCCGCGGGTCACCAAGAGACCCAGTACTTC. The chain couples TRBV4-1 to TRBJ2-5, with a possible D match to TRBD2 (5 bases). The germline gives CDR1 MGHRA, CDR2 YSYEKL. The V and J ends lost 6 bases and 0 bases respectively, with 11 bases between them. The CDR3 spans 14 residues.

This clonotype was detected ten times or more. V and J are TRBV2 and TRBJ2-2, with a possible D match to TRBD1 (5 bases). Per the germline V gene, CDR1 is SNHLY and CDR2 is FYNNEI. The V end lost 4 bases, the J end lost 0 bases, and 18 bases lay between the germline ends. The CDR3 has 18 amino acids. CDR3 coding DNA: TGTGCCAGCAGTGCGTTGTGGGGTTTAGGGGCGAACACCGGGGAGCTGTTTTTT. Amino acid sequence: CASSALWGLGANTGELFF.

This clonotype was picked up a small number of times. V and J are TRBV10-2 and TRBJ2-3; 14 nucleotides match TRBD2. CDR3 size: 15 residues. Germline V gene data show CDR1 as WSHSY and CDR2 as SAAADI. The junction had 4 bases not matched to a gene; V was cut back by 10 bases and J by 1 base. The CDR3 DNA reads TGCGCCACCCGGACTAGCGGGAGGCGCACAGATACGCAGTATTTT. Translating gives CATRTSGRRTDTQYF.

The rearrangement links TRBV2 to TRBJ2-2, with 10 bases identical to TRBD2. The V gene end was trimmed by 10 bases and the J gene end by 5 bases; junction bases not matched to a gene: 7. Germline V CDR1 and CDR2: SNHLY, FYNNEI. This CDR3 region has 14 residues. CDR3 nucleotide sequence: TGTGCCACCGCCGGGACTAGCGAAACCGGGGAGCTGTTTTTT. Its protein is CATAGTSETGELFF.

This clonotype was detected only a few times. The genes are TRBV29-1 and TRBJ2-7; 8 nucleotides align to TRBD2. The CDR3 extends over 16 amino acids. The junction had 8 bases not matched to a gene; V was cut back by 1 base and J by 0 bases. Germline V gene lookup returns CDR1 SQVTM and CDR2 ANQGSEA. The CDR3 sequence: CSVEGASGPLSYEQYF. CDR3 nucleotide sequence: TGCAGCGTTGAAGGGGCTAGCGGGCCGCTCTCCTACGAGCAGTACTTC.

This clonotype was seen only a few times. This chain uses TRBV7-9 with TRBJ1-1; 11 bases fit TRBD1. CDR1 is SEHNR, CDR2 FQNEAQ, per germline (reference sequence). Germline trimming cut 5 bases from V and 11 bases from J; bases unmatched to any gene: 1. The CDR3 runs to 11 residues. The CDR3 spells CASSRDRGAFF. The CDR3 region has the DNA TGTGCCAGCAGCAGGGACAGGGGGGCTTTCTTT.

A few counts support this clonotype. The chain links TRBV24-1 to TRBJ1-5; 9 bases match TRBD1. V shed 0 bases and J 8 bases; nucleotides not matched to a gene: 7. Germline CDR1 KGHDR, CDR2 SFDVKD. The CDR3 is 16 amino acids. The CDR3 coding sequence is TGTGCCACCAGTGATTTGCAGGGACAGGGAACCGAGCCCCAGCATTTT. This sequence encodes CATSDLQGQGTEPQHF.

The J gene is TRBJ1-1, the V gene TRBV19; no clear D. Germline CDR1 LNHDA, CDR2 SQIVND (reference sequence). This CDR3 is 13 amino acids long. Trimming removed 6 bases at V and 1 base at J, with 9 bases between. CDR3 sequence (DNA): TGTGCCAGTAGCACTTCGGGGAACACTGAAGCTTTCTTT. This codes for CASSTSGNTEAFF.

This clonotype came up a few times. The rearrangement joins TRBV12-3 or TRBV12-4 to TRBJ2-1; unclear D gene. The CDR3 totals 13 residues. Trimming cost V 8 bases and J 5 bases, with 13 bases left between them. The CDR3 sequence is CASEAPRDNEQFF. CDR3 coding DNA: TGTGCCAGCGAGGCACCGAGAGACAATGAGCAGTTCTTC.

The chain is built from TRBV14 and TRBJ2-1; 7 nucleotides align to TRBD2. CDR3 size: 15 residues. J was trimmed by 4 bases and V by 1 base; bases with no gene match: 4. CDR1 is SGHDN and CDR2 is FVKESK in the germline V gene. The CDR3 spells CASSQGDYIYNEQFF. The CDR3 DNA sequence: TGTGCCAGCAGCCAAGGGGACTACATATACAATGAGCAGTTCTTC.

This chain joins TRBV10-3 and TRBJ2-7; TRBD2 agrees at 7 bases. The CDR3 sequence is 14 residues long. Unmatched junction bases numbered 8, after V lost 8 bases and J lost 1 base. Germline V lookup: CDR1 ENHRY, CDR2 SYGVKD. CDR3 sequence: CAIRRERESYEQYF. CDR3 DNA: TGTGCCATCCGTCGTGAGCGGGAATCCTACGAGCAGTACTTC.

The chain couples TRBV7-2 to TRBJ2-6, with no clear D. The CDR3 runs to 14 residues. Trimming removed 3 bases from V and 4 bases from J, with 7 bases in between. The germline V gene has CDR1 SGHTA and CDR2 FQGNSA. The CDR3 sequence: CASSFDGGANVLTF. In DNA form, the CDR3 reads TGTGCCAGCAGCTTTGATGGCGGGGCCAACGTCCTGACTTTC.

This clonotype occurred a few times. This chain joins TRBV11-2 and TRBJ2-6; 8 positions agree with TRBD1. Germline V gene lookup returns CDR1 SGHAT and CDR2 FQNNGV. Trimming at V came to 2 bases and at J to 0 bases, leaving 6 bases not matched to a gene. This CDR3 contains 18 residues. In nucleotides, the CDR3 is TGTGCCAGCAGCTTATTCGGACAGGGTGGCTCTGGGGCCAACGTCCTGACTTTC. Translation: CASSLFGQGGSGANVLTF.

V usage is TRBV4-1 and J usage is TRBJ2-7; D might be TRBD2 (6 bases). The CDR3 consists of 20 residues. Germline CDR1 reads MGHRA; CDR2 reads YSYEKL. Trimming pared 1 base from V and 3 bases from J, leaving 28 bases between. CDR3 sequence: CASSQAISTSRGHPYYEQYF. DNA of the CDR3: TGCGCCAGCAGCCAAGCCATCTCAACTAGCCGAGGCCATCCTTACTACGAGCAGTACTTC.

The sample holds a few counts of this clonotype. The chain couples TRBV20-1 to TRBJ1-2, with 11 bases lining up with TRBD1. The CDR3 contains 17 residues. The V segment lost 5 bases and the J segment 8 bases; nucleotides outside the gene matches: 19. Germline-derived CDR1 and CDR2 are DFQATT and SNEGSKA (reference sequence). The DNA for the CDR3 is TGCAGTGCTGCCGTCCCTCTAACCGGGACAGGGGGGAAAGGCTACACCTTC. It codes for CSAAVPLTGTGGKGYTF.

This clonotype was counted ten times or more. The chain has TRBV12-3 or TRBV12-4 and TRBJ1-6; the D gene is possibly TRBD1 (6 bases). Trimming stripped 4 bases from V and 10 bases from J, with 14 bases between. The CDR3 covers 14 residues. The CDR3 here is CASSSPGDLSPLHF. CDR3 sequence (DNA): TGTGCCAGCAGTTCGCCAGGGGATCTATCACCCCTCCACTTT.

This clonotype appeared a few times. The CDR3 bases are TGCGCCAGCAGCTTGGTACAGGGGGTCCTCACCGGGGAGCTGTTTTTT. This encodes CASSLVQGVLTGELFF. The chain is built from TRBV5-1 and TRBJ2-2; the match to TRBD1 covers 8 bases. V gave up 0 bases and J gave up 4 bases; unmatched junction bases: 5. Germline CDR1 and CDR2: SGHRS and YFSETQ. The CDR3 has 16 residues.

V and J are TRBV11-3 and TRBJ2-1, with 10 positions matching TRBD2. Trimming removed 0 bases from V and 5 bases from J; junction bases left unmatched: 7. The CDR3 spans 17 residues. Germline lookup yields CDR1 SGHNT and CDR2 YENEEA. The CDR3 sequence: CASSLDISLAGNNEQFF. In nucleotides, the CDR3 is TGTGCCAGCAGCTTAGATATCTCACTAGCGGGAAACAATGAGCAGTTCTTC.

This clonotype was found a few times. The chain has TRBV3-1 and TRBJ2-1; TRBD2 is a possible D gene (6 bases). CDR1 is LGHDT, CDR2 YNNKEL, per germline (reference sequence). The CDR3 spans 14 residues. The V end was cut by 0 bases, the J end by 4 bases, with 7 bases between. CDR3 nucleotide sequence: TGTGCCAGCAGCCAAGAGGGACTTTACAATGAGCAGTTCTTC. Protein sequence: CASSQEGLYNEQFF.

This clonotype was detected a few times. The chain recombines TRBV10-3 with TRBJ1-5; weak D call: TRBD1 (5 bases). This CDR3 contains 13 residues. CDR1 is ENHRY and CDR2 is SYGVKD in the germline V gene. With 5 bases removed from V and 2 bases from J, the gap between germline ends came to 7 bases. The CDR3, as DNA: TGTGCCATCAGTCAGGGAGGCAATCAGCCCCAGCATTTT. Amino acid sequence: CAISQGGNQPQHF.

This clonotype occurred a few times. The DNA of the CDR3 is TGTGCCAGCAATCCGACTAGTCTTTCTGGGGAGACCCAGTACTTC. This codes for CASNPTSLSGETQYF. V and J are TRBV3-1 and TRBJ2-5; a weak D match, TRBD2 (6 bases). The CDR3 extends over 15 amino acids. The ends were cut back, 7 bases at V and 5 bases at J, with 20 bases in the middle. From germline, CDR1 is LGHDT and CDR2 YNNKEL (reference sequence).

The chain carries TRBV7-8 and TRBJ2-1; a weak D match, TRBD2 (5 bases). The CDR3 is 14 amino acids. V was shortened by 3 bases and J by 6 bases, with 12 bases between the two germline ends. Germline V gene data show CDR1 as SGHVS and CDR2 as FQNEAQ. The DNA for the CDR3 is TGTGCCAGCAGCTTCCGGGATCCCTTCAATGAGCAGTTCTTC. Its translation is CASSFRDPFNEQFF.

CDR3 loop: CASSQNRGAYSNSPLHF. CDR3 DNA: TGCGCCAGCAGCCAAAACAGGGGCGCGTATTCTAATTCACCCCTCCACTTT. The rearrangement uses TRBV4-1 and TRBJ1-6, with 7 bases fitting TRBD1. The CDR3 spans 17 residues. Germline CDR1 and CDR2: MGHRA and YSYEKL. Unmatched junction bases numbered 10, after V lost 2 bases and J lost 6 bases.

V usage is TRBV29-1 and J usage is TRBJ1-1, with 8 bases aligning to TRBD1. V lost 7 bases to trimming and J lost 3 bases; unmatched junction nucleotides: 4. Germline values: CDR1 SQVTM, CDR2 ANQGSEA. This CDR3 is built from 12 residues. The CDR3 region is CSGTGGDTEAFF. The CDR3 coding sequence is TGCAGCGGCACAGGGGGGGACACTGAAGCTTTCTTT.

This clonotype showed up many times. This chain links TRBV24-1 with TRBJ2-1; TRBD2 agrees at 9 bases. The CDR3 spans 16 residues. With 0 bases clipped from V and 4 bases from J, the junction kept 3 bases outside the gene matches. Germline CDR1 reads KGHDR; CDR2 reads SFDVKD. The CDR3, as DNA: TGTGCCACCAGTGATTTGGTGACTAGCGGTTACAATGAGCAGTTCTTC. This translates into CATSDLVTSGYNEQFF.

This rearrangement joins TRBV5-6 to TRBJ2-2; the D is unclear. The V and J ends lost 0 bases and 8 bases respectively, with 8 bases between them. Germline CDR1 and CDR2: SGHDT and YYEEEE. The length of the CDR3 is 13 residues. The CDR3 nucleotides are TGTGCCAGCAGCTTGGAGCCCGGGGGGGAGCTGTTTTTT. Translating gives CASSLEPGGELFF. The complete variable domain, with remaining parts taken from reference TRBV5-6 and TRBJ2-2, reads DAGVTQSPTHLIKTRGQQVTLRCSPKSGHDTVSWYQQALGQGPQFIFQYYEEEERQRGNFPDRFSGHQFPNYSSELNVNALLLGDSALYLCASSLEPGGELFFGEGSRLTVL.